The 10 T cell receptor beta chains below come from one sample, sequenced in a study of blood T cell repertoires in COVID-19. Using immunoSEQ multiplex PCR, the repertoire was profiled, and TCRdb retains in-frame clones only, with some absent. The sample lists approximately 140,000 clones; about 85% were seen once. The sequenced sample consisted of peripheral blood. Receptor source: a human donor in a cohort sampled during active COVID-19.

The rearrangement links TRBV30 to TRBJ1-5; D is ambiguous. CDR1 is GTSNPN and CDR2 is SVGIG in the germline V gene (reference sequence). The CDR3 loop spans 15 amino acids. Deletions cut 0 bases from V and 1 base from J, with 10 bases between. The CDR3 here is CAWSVAPGSNQPQHF. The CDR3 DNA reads TGTGCCTGGAGTGTAGCCCCGGGGAGCAATCAGCCCCAGCATTTT.

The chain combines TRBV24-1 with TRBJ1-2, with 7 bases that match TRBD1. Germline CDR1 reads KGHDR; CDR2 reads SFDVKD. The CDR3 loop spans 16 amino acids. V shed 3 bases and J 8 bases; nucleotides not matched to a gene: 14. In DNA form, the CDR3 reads TGTGCCACCAGTGATAGAACAGGGGAGGATGTGCGAGGCTACACCTTC. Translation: CATSDRTGEDVRGYTF.

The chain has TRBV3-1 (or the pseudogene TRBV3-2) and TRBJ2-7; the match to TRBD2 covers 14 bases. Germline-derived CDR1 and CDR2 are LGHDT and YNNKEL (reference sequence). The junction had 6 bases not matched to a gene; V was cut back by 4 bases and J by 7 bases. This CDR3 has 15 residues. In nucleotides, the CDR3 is TGTGCCAGCAGCCTCGGGACTAGCGGGGGCGGAGAGCAGTACTTC. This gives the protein CASSLGTSGGGEQYF.

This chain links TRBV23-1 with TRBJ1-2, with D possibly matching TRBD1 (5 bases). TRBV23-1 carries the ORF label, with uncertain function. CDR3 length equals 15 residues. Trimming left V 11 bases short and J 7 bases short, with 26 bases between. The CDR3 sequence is CALPQVGQGESGYTF. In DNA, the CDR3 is TGCGCCTTACCCCAAGTTGGCCAGGGTGAGTCTGGCTACACCTTC.

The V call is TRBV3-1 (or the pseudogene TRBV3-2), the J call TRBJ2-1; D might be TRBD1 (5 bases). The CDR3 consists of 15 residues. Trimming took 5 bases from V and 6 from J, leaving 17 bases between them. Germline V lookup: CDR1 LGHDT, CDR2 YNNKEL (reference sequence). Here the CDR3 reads CASSNWGGERNEQFF. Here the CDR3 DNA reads TGTGCCAGCAGCAATTGGGGCGGCGAACGCAATGAGCAGTTCTTC.

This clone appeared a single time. The CDR3 coding sequence is TGCGCCAGCAGCCAAGATCCACCCACCCTTAGCGGGGGCTACACAGATACGCAGTATTTT. It specifies CASSQDPPTLSGGYTDTQYF. This chain joins TRBV4-3 and TRBJ2-3; 9 bases map to TRBD2. The trim removed 0 bases at V and 2 bases at J, leaving 15 bases unmatched. CDR3 length equals 20 residues. Germline CDR1 LGHNA, CDR2 YSLEER.

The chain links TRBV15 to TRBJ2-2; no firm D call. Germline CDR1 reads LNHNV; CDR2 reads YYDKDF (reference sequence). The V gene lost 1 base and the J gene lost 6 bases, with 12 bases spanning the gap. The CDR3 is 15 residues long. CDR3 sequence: CATSRVAKASGELFF. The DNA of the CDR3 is TGTGCCACCAGCAGAGTCGCAAAAGCTTCCGGGGAGCTGTTTTTT.

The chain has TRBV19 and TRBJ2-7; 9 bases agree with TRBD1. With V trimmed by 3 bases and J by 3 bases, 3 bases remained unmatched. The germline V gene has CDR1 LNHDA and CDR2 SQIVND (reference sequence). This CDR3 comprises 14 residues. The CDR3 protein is CASSIQDRGYEQYF. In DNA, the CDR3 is TGTGCCAGTAGTATTCAGGACAGGGGCTACGAGCAGTACTTC.

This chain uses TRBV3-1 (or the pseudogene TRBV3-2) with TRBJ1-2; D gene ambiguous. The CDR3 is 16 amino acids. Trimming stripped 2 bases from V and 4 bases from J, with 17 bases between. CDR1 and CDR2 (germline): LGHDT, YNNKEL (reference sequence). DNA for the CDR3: TGTGCCAGCAGCCAACTTAAAGCGGTCCCTCTCTATGGCTACACCTTC. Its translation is CASSQLKAVPLYGYTF.

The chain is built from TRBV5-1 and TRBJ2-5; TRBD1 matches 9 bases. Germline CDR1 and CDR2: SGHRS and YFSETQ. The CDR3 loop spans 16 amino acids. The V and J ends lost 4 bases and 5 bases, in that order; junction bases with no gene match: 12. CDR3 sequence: CASSPGTGPKGETQYF. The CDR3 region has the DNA TGCGCCAGCAGCCCCGGGACAGGGCCTAAGGGGGAGACCCAGTACTTC.